This TCR beta chain is from a study of OX40 agonist ivuxolimab in advanced cancers. About the study: The treatment was a fully human IgG2 OX40 agonist, ivuxolimab. Partial responses were achieved by three patients, of whom one had hepatocellular carcinoma and two had cutaneous melanoma.

This clone was recorded only once. Profiling relied on immunoSEQ multiplex PCR, and the TCRdb table lists in-frame clones only, not all of them. The sample yields some 59,000 clones, approximately 90% seen once. The V gene's germline CDR1 is SGHRS and CDR2 YFSETQ. J lost 12 bases, V lost 0 bases, and 3 bases had no gene match. This CDR3 contains 12 residues. This chain links TRBV5-1 with TRBJ2-4; 7 bases map to TRBD1. Specimen: CD4+ or CD8+ T cells sorted from blood, collected in a trial of the OX40 agonist ivuxolimab. This TCR was recovered from an adult with an advanced solid tumor such as melanoma, head and neck, liver or kidney cancer. DNA of the CDR3: TGCGCCAGCAGCTTGGGGACAGGTTCTCAGTACTTC. This codes for CASSLGTGSQYF.